Reported below is one T cell receptor (beta chain). This entry comes from a study of cytomegalovirus exposure and HLA in healthy donors. The PCR made use of 60 Vbeta and 13 Jbeta primers. Only in-frame clones appear in the TCRdb table, and some are missing; sequencing was by immunoSEQ multiplex PCR. The sample has approximately 150,000 clones; 80% are singletons. The CDR3 is 13 amino acids. Trimming left V 2 bases short and J 8 bases short, with 9 bases between. CDR1 is MNHEY and CDR2 is SMNVEV in the germline V gene (reference sequence). The sequence was collected from a man aged 25 to 45 in good health and CMV-seropositive. The chain uses TRBV27 and TRBJ1-4; D gene unclear. Material for sequencing was PBMCs. This chain's CDR3 is CASSLEVGEKLFF. DNA for the CDR3: TGTGCCAGCAGTTTAGAGGTCGGCGAAAAACTGTTTTTT.